These 26 T cell receptor beta chains were sequenced from one sample in a study of cytomegalovirus exposure and HLA in healthy donors. In the PCR, 60 Vbeta and 13 Jbeta primers were used. Profiled with immunoSEQ multiplex PCR; TCRdb holds only in-frame clones, not every one. The data contain tens of thousands of clones, about four fifths of them singletons. The source material was PBMCs. These receptors originate from a woman aged 25 to 39 in good health and CMV-seronegative.

This sequence joins TRBV5-1 and TRBJ1-2; 7 positions match TRBD1. Trimming cost V 7 bases and J 8 bases; bases outside gene matches: 20. The CDR3 loop spans 16 amino acids. Germline CDR1 and CDR2: SGHRS and YFSETQ. CDR3 in amino acids: CASAKGRTGPAAGYTF. In DNA, the CDR3 is TGCGCCAGCGCGAAGGGGCGGACAGGCCCCGCGGCGGGCTACACCTTC. The entire variable domain, with the rest obtained from reference TRBV5-1 and TRBJ1-2, is as follows: KAGVTQTPRYLIKTRGQQVTLSCSPISGHRSVSWYQQTPGQGLQFLFEYFSETQRNKGNFPGRFSGRQFSNSRSEMNVSTLELGDSALYLCASAKGRTGPAAGYTFGSGTRLTVV.

The rearrangement links TRBV6-1 to TRBJ2-3, with a tentative D call TRBD2 (6 bases). Germline V gene data show CDR1 as MNHNS and CDR2 as SASEGT. Trimming took off 0 bases at V and 2 bases at J, with 24 bases between the two ends. The length of the CDR3 is 20 residues. DNA of the CDR3: TGTGCCAGCAGTGAAGCGCTGAAGCGGGCTCGCCCCCTCTCCACAGATACGCAGTATTTT. It encodes CASSEALKRARPLSTDTQYF.

The gene calls are TRBV11-1 and TRBJ1-3; no clear D gene. This CDR3 is built from 14 residues. The germline V gene encodes CDR1 SGHAT and CDR2 FQDESV (reference sequence). Trimming stripped 6 bases from V and 1 base from J, with 10 bases between. The CDR3 region is CASSSGLSGNTIYF. The CDR3 DNA is TGTGCCAGCAGTTCTGGACTATCTGGAAACACCATATATTTT.

The V call is TRBV10-2, the J call TRBJ2-5, with D unclear. The germline CDR1 and CDR2 sequences are WSHSY and SAAADI. Trimming stripped 0 bases from V and 5 bases from J, with 28 bases between. This CDR3 is 20 amino acids long. CDR3 residues: CASSESNPFGERTSRETQYF. The CDR3 bases are TGCGCCAGCAGTGAGTCGAATCCCTTTGGAGAGCGCACGAGTCGGGAGACCCAGTACTTC.

The rearrangement joins TRBV7-6 to TRBJ2-1, with TRBD2 matching over 10 bases. CDR1 and CDR2 (germline): SGHVS, FNYEAQ. Trimming at V came to 3 bases and at J to 8 bases, leaving 4 bases not matched to a gene. The CDR3 has 14 residues. The CDR3 here is CASSLWLAGDEQFF. In DNA form, the CDR3 reads TGTGCCAGCAGCTTGTGGCTAGCGGGAGATGAGCAGTTCTTC. Complete variable domain (other parts from reference TRBV7-6 and TRBJ2-1): GAGVSQSPRYKVTKRGQDVALRCDPISGHVSLYWYRQALGQGPEFLTYFNYEAQQDKSGLPNDRFSAERPEGSISTLTIQRTEQRDSAMYRCASSLWLAGDEQFFGPGTRLTVL.

The CDR3 protein is CASSRGSSGRPTEETQYF. CDR3 nucleotide sequence: TGCGCCAGCAGCAGAGGCTCTAGCGGGAGGCCTACGGAAGAGACCCAGTACTTC. The V and J genes are TRBV5-1 and TRBJ2-5; TRBD2 aligns across 11 bases. CDR1 is SGHRS, CDR2 YFSETQ, per germline. The CDR3 totals 18 residues. Trimming cost V 4 bases and J 3 bases; bases outside gene matches: 14.

V is TRBV5-1 and J is TRBJ1-1; D remains unclear. This CDR3 is built from 15 residues. Per the germline V gene, CDR1 is SGHRS and CDR2 is YFSETQ. Trimming removed 2 bases at V and 1 base at J, with 12 bases between. CDR3: CASSFAGSGNTEAFF. The DNA of the CDR3 is TGCGCCAGCAGCTTTGCTGGGTCAGGGAACACTGAAGCTTTCTTT.

V usage is TRBV27 and J usage is TRBJ2-5, with 9 nucleotides matching TRBD2. The CDR3 is 13 amino acids. V dropped 6 bases and J dropped 7; count of bases not matched to a gene: 6. CDR1 MNHEY and CDR2 SMNVEV come from the germline V gene (reference sequence). In nucleotides, the CDR3 is TGTGCCAGCAGGAGGACTAGCGAGGGGACCCAGTACTTC. Amino acid sequence: CASRRTSEGTQYF.

The chain links TRBV6-5 to TRBJ2-7, with TRBD1 identical over 8 bases. CDR1 and CDR2 (germline): MNHEY, SVGAGI. This CDR3 has 14 amino acids. Trimming took 7 bases from V and 0 from J; bases not matched to a gene: 5. The CDR3 DNA sequence: TGTGCCAGCAAGAAGGGACAGGCCTCCTACGAGCAGTACTTC. The encoded protein is CASKKGQASYEQYF.

This rearrangement joins TRBV5-1 to TRBJ2-7; TRBD1 aligns across 11 bases. V was pared by 3 bases and J by 1 base, with 9 bases of the junction left unmatched. From germline, CDR1 is SGHRS and CDR2 YFSETQ. The CDR3 is made up of 17 amino acids. The CDR3 DNA sequence: TGCGCCAGCAGCTCAAACCTAGGGACAGGGGGGTCCTACGAGCAGTACTTC. Protein: CASSSNLGTGGSYEQYF.

V usage is TRBV5-1 and J usage is TRBJ2-7; TRBD2 aligns across 7 bases. The length of the CDR3 is 17 residues. Germline CDR1 SGHRS, CDR2 YFSETQ. J lost 0 bases, V lost 0 bases, and 9 bases had no gene match. CDR3: CASSLGPGLKSSYEQYF. The CDR3 DNA is TGCGCCAGCAGCTTGGGACCGGGACTAAAGAGCTCCTACGAGCAGTACTTC.

The chain employs TRBV28 and TRBJ2-3, with D tentatively TRBD2 (7 bases). The germline gives CDR1 MDHEN, CDR2 SYDVKM. Trimming removed 5 bases from V and 3 bases from J, with 15 bases in between. This CDR3 comprises 15 residues. The CDR3 reads CASSPPRGATDTQYF. Written as DNA, the CDR3 is TGTGCCAGCAGTCCCCCCCGGGGGGCTACAGATACGCAGTATTTT.

This clone was counted between two and nine times. V and J are TRBV9 and TRBJ2-2; 11 nucleotides line up with TRBD2. J lost 7 bases, V lost 0 bases, and 5 bases had no gene match. The CDR3 has 16 residues. Germline values: CDR1 SGDLS, CDR2 YYNGEE. CDR3 sequence (DNA): TGTGCCAGCAGCGTAGCGTCTAGCGGGAGGAACGGGGAGCTGTTTTTT. Translating gives CASSVASSGRNGELFF.

The chain recombines TRBV4-2 with TRBJ2-5; 16 positions match TRBD2. With the DNA end fitting TRBJ2-7 better, the J assignment may be wrong. Germline CDR1 reads LGHNA; CDR2 reads YNFKEQ. This CDR3 region has 23 residues. Here the CDR3 DNA reads TGTGCCAGCAGCCCCCCCCAGTTTCCACCTCCGGGACTAGCGGGAGGGCCCATCTACGAGCAGTACTTC. Amino acids: CASSPPQFPPPGLAGGPIYEQYF.

The V and J genes are TRBV11-1 and TRBJ1-1, with a possible D match to TRBD1 (5 bases). The CDR3 runs to 13 residues. Trimming shortened V by 5 bases and J by 4 bases, and 11 bases separated the two germline ends. CDR1 and CDR2 (germline): SGHAT, FQDESV (reference sequence). The CDR3 DNA sequence: TGTGCCAGCAGCAACACGGGGGTCACTGAAGCTTTCTTT. Protein: CASSNTGVTEAFF.

The sample holds one count of this clone. The rearrangement links TRBV11-3 to TRBJ2-1; TRBD1 might be the D (6 bases). This CDR3 contains 13 residues. Trimming removed 5 bases from V and 10 bases from J, with 15 bases in between. The germline gives CDR1 SGHNT, CDR2 YENEEA. CDR3 nucleotides: TGTGCCAGCAGCCCCTTGTTGGGGACAGAGCAGTTCTTC. Protein product: CASSPLLGTEQFF.

J is TRBJ1-3 and V is TRBV28; the match to TRBD1 covers 7 bases. V gave up 5 bases and J gave up 5 bases; unmatched junction bases: 3. This CDR3 has 13 residues. Germline CDR1 and CDR2: MDHEN and SYDVKM. CDR3: CASSRQGRNTIYF. In nucleotides, the CDR3 is TGTGCCAGCAGTCGACAGGGAAGAAACACCATATATTTT.

The genes are TRBV18 and TRBJ1-1; a possible D gene is TRBD1 (5 bases). Germline lookup yields CDR1 KGHSH and CDR2 LQKENI. Trimming left V 4 bases short and J 1 base short, with 7 bases between. This CDR3 has 13 residues. CDR3 DNA: TGTGCCAGCTCACATGGACAGAACACTGAAGCTTTCTTT. Translation gives CASSHGQNTEAFF.

This clone has just one count. The chain recombines TRBV28 with TRBJ1-5; 7 bases align to TRBD1. The length of the CDR3 is 14 residues. V shed 8 bases and J 6 bases; nucleotides not matched to a gene: 10. The germline V gene encodes CDR1 MDHEN and CDR2 SYDVKM. Written as DNA, the CDR3 is TGTGCCAGCGGTCCAGCAGGGGGGCCTCAGCCCCAGCATTTT. It is translated as CASGPAGGPQPQHF.

The chain combines TRBV2 with TRBJ1-2; 8 bases agree with TRBD1. Trimming took 7 bases from V and 6 from J; bases not matched to a gene: 10. The germline gives CDR1 SNHLY, CDR2 FYNNEI. This CDR3 comprises 14 residues. The CDR3 bases are TGTGCCAGCACCTGGTTGGACAGGGAGGATGGCTACACCTTC. Protein sequence: CASTWLDREDGYTF. The full variable domain, rest sourced from reference TRBV2 and TRBJ1-2, is EPEVTQTPSHQVTQMGQEVILRCVPISNHLYFYWYRQILGQKVEFLVSFYNNEISEKSEIFDDQFSVERPDGSNFTLKIRSTKLEDSAMYFCASTWLDREDGYTFGSGTRLTVV.

The gene calls are TRBV5-6 and TRBJ2-2; D is unresolved. Germline lookup yields CDR1 SGHDT and CDR2 YYEEEE. This CDR3 is built from 12 residues. The V end lost 3 bases, the J end lost 5 bases, and 5 bases lay between the germline ends. In DNA, the CDR3 is TGTGCCAGCAGCTCAATTACCGGGGAGCTGTTTTTT. The encoded protein is CASSSITGELFF.

This sequence joins TRBV10-3 and TRBJ1-5, with 10 bases identical to TRBD1. Germline lookup yields CDR1 ENHRY and CDR2 SYGVKD. The CDR3 covers 16 residues. J lost 2 bases, V lost 6 bases, and 7 bases had no gene match. CDR3 DNA sequence: TGTGCCATCAGGGGGACAGGGGAGTCCGGCAATCAGCCCCAGCATTTT. It translates to CAIRGTGESGNQPQHF.

This rearrangement joins TRBV7-3 to TRBJ1-5; no firm D call. The germline gives CDR1 SGHTA, CDR2 FQGTGA. Between the trimmed V and J ends, which lost 2 bases and 4 bases, there was a span of 6 bases. The CDR3 extends over 13 amino acids. Here the CDR3 DNA reads TGTGCCAGCAGCTTAGACACAAATCAGCCCCAGCATTTT. Protein sequence: CASSLDTNQPQHF.

This chain connects TRBV21-1 to TRBJ1-5; the table calls TRBD1, which could not be checked here. TRBV21-1 is flagged as a pseudogene. CDR3 size: 17 residues. The CDR3 here is CASSKAHGKGSDQPQHF. CDR3 bases: TGTGCCAGCAGCAAAGCGCATGGTAAGGGGTCTGATCAGCCCCAGCATTTT.

The chain recombines TRBV5-1 with TRBJ2-5; D is uncertain. CDR1 is SGHRS, CDR2 YFSETQ, per germline. The CDR3 is 14 amino acids. The V end lost 0 bases, the J end lost 1 base, and 7 bases lay between the germline ends. The CDR3 DNA is TGCGCCAGCAGCTTGGCGCCGCGCCAAGAGACCCAGTACTTC. It codes for CASSLAPRQETQYF.

The chain recombines TRBV28 with TRBJ1-5; weak D call: TRBD1 (6 bases). Trimming left V 5 bases short and J 1 base short, with 9 bases between. CDR1 and CDR2 (germline): MDHEN, SYDVKM. The CDR3 runs to 14 residues. Written as DNA, the CDR3 is TGTGCCAGCAGTCCCGACAGGAGCAATCAGCCCCAGCATTTT. The encoded protein is CASSPDRSNQPQHF.